This T cell receptor (beta chain) was recorded in a study of cytomegalovirus exposure and HLA in healthy donors. Findings and caveats of the study: Per a later analysis, HLA-associated TCR beta chains showed more clonal expansion than other, equally common TCR beta chains.

Worth noting for this clone: What it binds is not known.

The germline V gene has CDR1 LGHNA and CDR2 YNFKEQ. Trimming took 0 bases from V and 6 from J; bases not matched to a gene: 7. The CDR3 spans 18 residues. Both 60 Vbeta primers and 13 Jbeta primers went into the PCR. TCRdb's copy holds only in-frame clones and misses some; the assay was immunoSEQ multiplex PCR. The repertoire includes roughly 240,000 clones, 82% of them detected once, and 5% to 6% sits in the top ten. All the people who gave samples were healthy bone marrow donors. The sequencing sample was made of PBMCs. The chain combines TRBV4-2 with TRBJ2-1; 14 bases map to TRBD2. This TCR was sampled from a woman in her forties in good health and CMV-seropositive. CDR3 coding DNA: TGTGCCAGCAGCCAAGATGGGGGGACTAGCGGGGGCCTCAATGAGCAGTTCTTC. It translates to CASSQDGGTSGGLNEQFF.